The clone carrying this T cell receptor (beta chain) was observed a few times. Its antigen is still unknown. This entry belongs to a study of T cell repertoires in cytomegalovirus infection. As for the study in general: From public TCR beta signatures came an indication of both CMV infection and matching HLA type. Study-level results: Clonotype analysis showed dominance of the ex vivo response by HLA-C-restricted CMV-specific TCR beta clonotypes.

V gave up 6 bases and J gave up 6 bases, with 12 bases separating them. CDR1 SQVTM and CDR2 ANQGSEA come from the germline V gene. The CDR3 runs to 12 residues. Each CDR3 protein is one row after TCRdb ran MiXCR on the reads. The sample lists around 300,000 distinct CDR3 sequences, around 25% occurring once. The V gene is TRBV29-1, the J gene TRBJ2-1; no clear D gene. Sequenced input: PBMCs. The receptor was isolated from a human donor in good health (CMV status not recorded). Some clones in this sample may be carry-over from other donors' samples. This CDR3 is CSVQELGNEQFF. Here the CDR3 DNA reads TGCAGCGTCCAGGAGCTTGGCAATGAGCAGTTCTTC.